This TCR beta chain appears in the sequencing data of a study of blood T cells in healthy people across ages. As for the study in general: Per two T cells, template switching captured roughly one barcoded beta molecule.

Primed by a sample-barcoded 5' primer and a J-beta primer mix, a second PCR proceeded for roughly 7 to 12 cycles. TCRdb independently ran MiXCR on the 5' RACE reads; one entry per CDR3 protein. Found here are 650,000 to 1,000,000 distinct CDR3 sequences, about 42% of them singletons; the top ten hold 15% to 20%. This CDR3 comprises 15 residues. The sequenced sample was blood. The rearrangement links TRBV21-1 to TRBJ2-3; the table names TRBD2, a call not compared with the DNA. TRBV21-1 is a listed pseudogene. The TCR originated in an older man in good health. CDR3 DNA: TGTGCCAGCAGCAAACGTCTAGCGGGAGCAGATACGCAGTATTTT. Protein product: CASSKRLAGADTQYF.